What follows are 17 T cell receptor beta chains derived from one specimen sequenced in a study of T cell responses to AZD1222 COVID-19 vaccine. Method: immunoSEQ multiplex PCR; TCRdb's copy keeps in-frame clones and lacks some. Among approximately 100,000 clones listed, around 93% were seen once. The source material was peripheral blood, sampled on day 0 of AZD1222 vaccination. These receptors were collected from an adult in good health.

CDR3 protein: CASSEAGRVIYEQYF. DNA of the CDR3: TGTGCCAGCAGTGAAGCTGGCAGAGTGATCTACGAGCAGTACTTC. The chain combines TRBV6-1 with TRBJ2-7; D not certain. Germline-derived CDR1 and CDR2 are MNHNS and SASEGT. Trimming removed 0 bases at V and 3 bases at J, with 12 bases between. CDR3 length: 15 residues.

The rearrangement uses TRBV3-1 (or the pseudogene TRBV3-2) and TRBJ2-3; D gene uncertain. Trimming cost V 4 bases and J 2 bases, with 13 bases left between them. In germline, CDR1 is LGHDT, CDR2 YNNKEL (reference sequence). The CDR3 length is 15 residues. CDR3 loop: CASSPPGAVTDTQYF. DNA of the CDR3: TGTGCCAGCAGCCCACCTGGCGCCGTCACAGATACGCAGTATTTT.

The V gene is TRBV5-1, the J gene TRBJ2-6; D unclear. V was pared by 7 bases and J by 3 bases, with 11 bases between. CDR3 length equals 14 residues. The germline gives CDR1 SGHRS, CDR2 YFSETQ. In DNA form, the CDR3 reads TGCGCCAGCGCCGCGGTAAGTGGGGCCAACGTCCTGACTTTC. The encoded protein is CASAAVSGANVLTF.

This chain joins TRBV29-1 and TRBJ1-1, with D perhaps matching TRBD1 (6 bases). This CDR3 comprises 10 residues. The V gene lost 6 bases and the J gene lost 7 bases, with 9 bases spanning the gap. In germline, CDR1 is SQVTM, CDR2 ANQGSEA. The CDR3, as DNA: TGCAGCGTCGGACAGTTTGAAGCTTTCTTT. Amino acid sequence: CSVGQFEAFF.

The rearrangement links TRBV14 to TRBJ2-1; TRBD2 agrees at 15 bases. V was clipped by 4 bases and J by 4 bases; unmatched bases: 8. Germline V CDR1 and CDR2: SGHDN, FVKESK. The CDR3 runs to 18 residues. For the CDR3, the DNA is TGTGCCAGCAGCCGAGGACTAGCGGGAGGGGCCACTTACAATGAGCAGTTCTTC. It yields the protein CASSRGLAGGATYNEQFF. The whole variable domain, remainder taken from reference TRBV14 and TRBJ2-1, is EAGVTQFPSHSVIEKGQTVTLRCDPISGHDNLYWYRRVMGKEIKFLLHFVKESKQDESGMPNNRFLAERTGGTYSTLKVQPAELEDSGVYFCASSRGLAGGATYNEQFFGPGTRLTVL.

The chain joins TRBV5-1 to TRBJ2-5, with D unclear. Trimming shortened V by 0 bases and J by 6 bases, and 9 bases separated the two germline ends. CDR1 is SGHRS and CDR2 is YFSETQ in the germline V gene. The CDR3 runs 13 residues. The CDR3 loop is CASSLDGWQTQYF. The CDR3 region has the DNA TGCGCCAGCAGCTTGGATGGGTGGCAGACCCAGTACTTC.

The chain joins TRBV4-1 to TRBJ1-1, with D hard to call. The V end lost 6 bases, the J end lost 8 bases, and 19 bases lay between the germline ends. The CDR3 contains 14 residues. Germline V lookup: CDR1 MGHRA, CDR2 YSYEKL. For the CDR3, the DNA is TGCGCCAGCAGTGGGAATCCAGACTTCTCAGAAGCTTTCTTT. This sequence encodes CASSGNPDFSEAFF.

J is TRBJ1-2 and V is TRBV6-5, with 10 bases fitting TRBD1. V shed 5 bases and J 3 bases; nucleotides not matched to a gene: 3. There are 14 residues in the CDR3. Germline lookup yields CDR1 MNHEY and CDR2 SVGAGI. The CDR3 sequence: CASSRTGGDYGYTF. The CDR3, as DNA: TGTGCCAGCAGTAGGACAGGGGGAGACTATGGCTACACCTTC.

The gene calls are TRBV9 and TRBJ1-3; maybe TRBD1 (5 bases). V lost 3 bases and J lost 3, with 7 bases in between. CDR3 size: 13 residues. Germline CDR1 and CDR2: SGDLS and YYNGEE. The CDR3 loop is CASSAGDGNTIYF. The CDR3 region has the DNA TGTGCCAGCAGCGCGGGGGATGGAAACACCATATATTTT.

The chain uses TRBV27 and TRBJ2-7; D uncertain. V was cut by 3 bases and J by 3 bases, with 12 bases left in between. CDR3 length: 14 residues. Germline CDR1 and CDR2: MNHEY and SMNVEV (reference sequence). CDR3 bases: TGTGCCAGCAGTTTTCAAGATCCACGCTACGAGCAGTACTTC. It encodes CASSFQDPRYEQYF.

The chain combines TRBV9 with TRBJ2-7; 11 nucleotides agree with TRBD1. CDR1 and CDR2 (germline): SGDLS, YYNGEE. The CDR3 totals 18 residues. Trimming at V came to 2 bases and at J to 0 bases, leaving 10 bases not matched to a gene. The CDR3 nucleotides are TGTGCCAGCAGCGTCTTAGCCGGGACAGGGGGTTTCTCCTACGAGCAGTACTTC. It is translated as CASSVLAGTGGFSYEQYF.

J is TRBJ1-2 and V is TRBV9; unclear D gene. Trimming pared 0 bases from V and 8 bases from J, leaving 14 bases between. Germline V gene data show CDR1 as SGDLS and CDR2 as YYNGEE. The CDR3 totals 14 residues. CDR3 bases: TGTGCCAGCAGCGTAGGTGGAGGAGCGACCGGCTACACCTTC. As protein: CASSVGGGATGYTF.

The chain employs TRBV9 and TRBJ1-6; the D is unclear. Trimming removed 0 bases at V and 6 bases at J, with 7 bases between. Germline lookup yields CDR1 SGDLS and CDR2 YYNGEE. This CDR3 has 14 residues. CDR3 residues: CASSVDGINSPLHF. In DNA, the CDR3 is TGTGCCAGCAGCGTAGACGGAATTAATTCACCCCTCCACTTT.

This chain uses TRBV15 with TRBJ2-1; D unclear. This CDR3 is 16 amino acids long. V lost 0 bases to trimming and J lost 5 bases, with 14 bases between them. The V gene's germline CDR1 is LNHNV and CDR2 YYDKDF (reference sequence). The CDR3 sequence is CATSRDGHPGNNEQFF. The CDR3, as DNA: TGTGCCACCAGCAGAGATGGTCACCCCGGCAACAATGAGCAGTTCTTC.

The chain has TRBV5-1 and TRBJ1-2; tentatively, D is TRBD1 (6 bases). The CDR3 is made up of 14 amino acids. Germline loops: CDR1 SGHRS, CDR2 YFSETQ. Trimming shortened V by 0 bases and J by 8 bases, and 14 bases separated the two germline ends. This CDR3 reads CASSLAGANLGYTF. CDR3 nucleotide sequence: TGCGCCAGCAGCTTGGCGGGGGCCAACCTGGGCTACACCTTC.

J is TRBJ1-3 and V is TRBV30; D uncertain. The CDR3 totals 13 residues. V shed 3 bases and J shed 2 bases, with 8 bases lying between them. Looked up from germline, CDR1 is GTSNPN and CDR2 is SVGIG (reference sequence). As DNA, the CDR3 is TGTGCCTGGAGGCAAGGAACTGGAAACACCATATATTTT. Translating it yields CAWRQGTGNTIYF. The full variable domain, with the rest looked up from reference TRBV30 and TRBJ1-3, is SQTIHQWPATLVQPVGSPLSLECTVEGTSNPNLYWYRQAAGRGLQLLFYSVGIGQISSEVPQNLSASRPQDRQFILSSKKLLLSDSGFYLCAWRQGTGNTIYFGEGSWLTVV.

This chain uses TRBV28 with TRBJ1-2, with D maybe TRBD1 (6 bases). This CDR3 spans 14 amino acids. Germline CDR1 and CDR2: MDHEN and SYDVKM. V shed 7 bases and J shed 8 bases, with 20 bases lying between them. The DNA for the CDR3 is TGTGCCAGCACCGATACAGGGCCCCATCGGGGCTACACCTTC. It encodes CASTDTGPHRGYTF.